These 31 T cell receptor beta chains came from one sample sequenced in a study of identifying expanded T cells in peripheral blood. Assay: immunoSEQ multiplex PCR; the TCRdb copy retains only in-frame clones and omits some. Here the sample spans about 110,000 clones, about 88% being singletons. The source material was blood. Source of these receptors: a person aged 18 to 70 in good health.

The chain joins TRBV28 to TRBJ1-4; D is undetermined. Germline-derived CDR1 and CDR2 are MDHEN and SYDVKM. The CDR3 totals 15 residues. Deletions cut 3 bases from V and 8 bases from J, with 16 bases between. In DNA, the CDR3 is TGTGCCAGCAGTTTTGGTGGCGGGCGGCAAGAAAAACTGTTTTTT. Protein sequence: CASSFGGGRQEKLFF.

This sequence joins TRBV10-3 and TRBJ2-3; D remains ambiguous. CDR1 and CDR2 from the germline V gene are ENHRY and SYGVKD. The CDR3 length is 16 residues. Deletions cut 0 bases from V and 2 bases from J, with 12 bases between. For the CDR3, the DNA is TGTGCCATCAGTGAGTCTCTCCAGCCACCCACAGATACGCAGTATTTT. Residues: CAISESLQPPTDTQYF.

J is TRBJ1-1 and V is TRBV11-2; 7 nucleotides agree with TRBD1. Germline V gives CDR1 SGHAT, CDR2 FQNNGV. Trimming removed 5 bases from V and 0 bases from J; junction bases left unmatched: 6. The CDR3 covers 15 residues. For the CDR3, the DNA is TGTGCCAGCAGCCCAGGGGACAGATTGAACACTGAAGCTTTCTTT. Protein sequence: CASSPGDRLNTEAFF.

In this sample, this clone turned up a few times. This sequence joins TRBV4-2 and TRBJ2-5, with 7 bases that match TRBD2. The CDR3 sequence is 15 residues long. Looked up from germline, CDR1 is LGHNA and CDR2 is YNFKEQ. Trimming took 1 base from V and 2 from J; bases not matched to a gene: 4. The CDR3 reads CASSQAAGIQETQYF. The CDR3 nucleotides are TGTGCCAGCAGCCAAGCAGCGGGAATACAAGAGACCCAGTACTTC.

This clone was detected once. The V call is TRBV7-9, the J call TRBJ2-5, with TRBD2 matching over 10 bases. The CDR3 length is 14 residues. Germline CDR1 SEHNR, CDR2 FQNEAQ (reference sequence). After removal of 4 bases from V and 5 bases from J, the junction contained 4 bases not matched to a gene. The DNA for the CDR3 is TGTGCCAGCAGCTCCGGACTAGCGGCCGAGACCCAGTACTTC. Its translation: CASSSGLAAETQYF.

This clone has just one count. As DNA, the CDR3 is TGTGCCAGCAGCGGTCAGCGGGACAGCAATCAGCCCCAGCATTTT. This translates into CASSGQRDSNQPQHF. The chain has TRBV7-9 and TRBJ1-5; tentative D call: TRBD1 (5 bases). CDR1 is SEHNR and CDR2 is FQNEAQ in the germline V gene (reference sequence). The V gene lost 5 bases and the J gene lost 1 base, with 12 bases spanning the gap. The CDR3 totals 15 residues. Full variable domain (missing parts from reference TRBV7-9 and TRBJ1-5): DTGVSQNPRHKITKRGQNVTFRCDPISEHNRLYWYRQTLGQGPEFLTYFQNEAQLEKSRLLSDRFSAERPKGSFSTLEIQRTEQGDSAMYLCASSGQRDSNQPQHFGDGTRLSIL.

V gene TRBV27 combines with J gene TRBJ2-7, with 7 bases aligning to TRBD2. The V gene end was trimmed by 2 bases and the J gene end by 3 bases; junction bases not matched to a gene: 7. CDR1 is MNHEY and CDR2 is SMNVEV in the germline V gene (reference sequence). This CDR3 has 15 amino acids. Here the CDR3 reads CASSLGRERGYEQYF. CDR3 DNA: TGTGCCAGCAGTTTAGGGCGGGAGAGGGGCTACGAGCAGTACTTC.

This chain links TRBV2 with TRBJ1-3; possibly TRBD1 for D (5 bases). The CDR3 is made up of 15 amino acids. V lost 5 bases and J 0 bases, leaving 11 bases between the germline ends. CDR1 is SNHLY, CDR2 FYNNEI, per germline. The DNA of the CDR3 is TGTGCCAGCAGTCCAGGGTGGGGCTCTGGAAACACCATATATTTT. Translating gives CASSPGWGSGNTIYF.

The rearrangement joins TRBV7-8 to TRBJ1-1; no definite D call. CDR3 length equals 12 residues. The V gene's germline CDR1 is SGHVS and CDR2 FQNEAQ. V lost 5 bases, J lost 8 bases, and 12 bases lay in between. The CDR3 nucleotides read TGTGCCAGCAGCCCCCAGGATGGAGAAGCTTTCTTT. Protein sequence: CASSPQDGEAFF.

This rearrangement joins TRBV6-5 to TRBJ2-3; maybe TRBD2 (6 bases). Trimming cost V 4 bases and J 6 bases, with 11 bases left between them. CDR1 is MNHEY, CDR2 SVGAGI, per germline. There are 13 residues in the CDR3. CDR3 protein: CASSFPGRDTQYF. The CDR3 DNA sequence: TGTGCCAGCAGTTTTCCAGGGAGGGATACGCAGTATTTT.

This chain joins TRBV5-1 and TRBJ2-5; TRBD1 agrees at 7 bases. Looked up from germline, CDR1 is SGHRS and CDR2 is YFSETQ. The CDR3 is 15 residues long. Losses at the gene ends were 7 bases for V and 5 bases for J; bases not matched to a gene: 14. CDR3 loop: CASAGGRGEAETQYF. The CDR3, as DNA: TGCGCCAGCGCAGGGGGACGGGGAGAAGCTGAGACCCAGTACTTC.

This chain connects TRBV2 to TRBJ2-1, with 13 bases fitting TRBD2. This CDR3 is built from 14 residues. Unmatched junction bases numbered 0, after V lost 6 bases and J lost 4 bases. CDR1 and CDR2 (germline): SNHLY, FYNNEI. The CDR3 region has the DNA TGTGCCAGCAGGGGACTAGCGGGGTACAATGAGCAGTTCTTC. It encodes CASRGLAGYNEQFF.

The rearrangement uses TRBV7-3 and TRBJ2-3; 8 bases are shared with TRBD2. CDR3 length equals 14 residues. Germline CDR1 reads SGHTA; CDR2 reads FQGTGA. J was trimmed by 6 bases and V by 5 bases; bases with no gene match: 7. DNA of the CDR3: TGTGCCAGCAGCCCGACGGGGGGGCAGGATACGCAGTATTTT. Translated: CASSPTGGQDTQYF.

The chain couples TRBV18 to TRBJ1-1; D unresolved. V lost 2 bases and J 6 bases, leaving 4 bases between the germline ends. This CDR3 spans 11 amino acids. Germline assignment: CDR1 KGHSH and CDR2 LQKENI. The CDR3 DNA sequence: TGTGCCAGCTCACCATTAGCTGAAGCTTTCTTT. This encodes CASSPLAEAFF.

J is TRBJ2-2 and V is TRBV2; 7 bases align to TRBD2. The trim removed 8 bases at V and 1 base at J, leaving 7 bases unmatched. CDR3 length equals 15 residues. The V gene's germline CDR1 is SNHLY and CDR2 FYNNEI. For the CDR3, the DNA is TGTGCCAGCTTGATCTCTAGCGGGAACACCGGGGAGCTGTTTTTT. The encoded protein is CASLISSGNTGELFF.

Only one count was recorded for this clone. J is TRBJ2-1 and V is TRBV7-9; D possibly corresponds to TRBD1 (5 bases). Between the trimmed V and J ends, which lost 2 bases and 2 bases, there was a span of 7 bases. The CDR3 extends over 14 amino acids. Germline V CDR1 and CDR2: SEHNR, FQNEAQ (reference sequence). CDR3 sequence: CASSLQGTYNEQFF. The CDR3 DNA sequence: TGTGCCAGCAGCTTACAGGGAACCTACAATGAGCAGTTCTTC. Together with reference TRBV7-9 and TRBJ2-1, the CDR3 gives the full variable domain: DTGVSQNPRHKITKRGQNVTFRCDPISEHNRLYWYRQTLGQGPEFLTYFQNEAQLEKSRLLSDRFSAERPKGSFSTLEIQRTEQGDSAMYLCASSLQGTYNEQFFGPGTRLTVL.

This clone showed up just once. The gene calls are TRBV27 and TRBJ2-1, with 10 bases fitting TRBD2. V gave up 4 bases and J gave up 7 bases; unmatched junction bases: 13. The CDR3 is 17 residues long. Germline CDR1 reads MNHEY; CDR2 reads SMNVEV (reference sequence). The CDR3 DNA follows: TGTGCCAGCAGTTCCCCTTCTAGCGGGAGCGGTAGGAATGAGCAGTTCTTC. Translated: CASSSPSSGSGRNEQFF.

The J gene is TRBJ1-5, the V gene TRBV5-5, with TRBD1 matching over 8 bases. Losses at the gene ends were 1 base for V and 5 bases for J; bases not matched to a gene: 5. Germline assignment: CDR1 SGHKS and CDR2 YYEKEE (reference sequence). CDR3 size: 15 residues. The CDR3, as DNA: TGTGCCAGCAGCTTGACAGGGGGAATATATCAGCCCCAGCATTTT. As protein: CASSLTGGIYQPQHF. The variable domain in full, completed from reference TRBV5-5 and TRBJ1-5, reads DAGVTQSPTHLIKTRGQQVTLRCSPISGHKSVSWYQQVLGQGPQFIFQYYEKEERGRGNFPDRFSARQFPNYSSELNVNALLLGDSALYLCASSLTGGIYQPQHFGDGTRLSIL.

The gene calls are TRBV19 and TRBJ1-5; D might be TRBD1 (6 bases). This CDR3 comprises 16 residues. Germline values: CDR1 LNHDA, CDR2 SQIVND (reference sequence). V was shortened by 7 bases and J by 2 bases, with 18 bases between the two germline ends. CDR3 DNA: TGTGCCAGTACCCAATCGCCGGCAGGGGGCAATCAGCCCCAGCATTTT. Its translation: CASTQSPAGGNQPQHF.

V and J are TRBV5-4 and TRBJ1-1, with D possibly being TRBD1 (5 bases). V was pared by 0 bases and J by 0 bases, with 6 bases between. The length of the CDR3 is 14 residues. Germline assignment: CDR1 SGHNT and CDR2 YYREEE (reference sequence). The CDR3 DNA sequence: TGTGCCAGCAGCTTGGGGGGGATGAACACTGAAGCTTTCTTT. Translation gives CASSLGGMNTEAFF. Full variable domain (remainder filled in from reference TRBV5-4 and TRBJ1-1): ETGVTQSPTHLIKTRGQQVTLRCSSQSGHNTVSWYQQALGQGPQFIFQYYREEENGRGNFPPRFSGLQFPNYSSELNVNALELDDSALYLCASSLGGMNTEAFFGQGTRLTVV.

J is TRBJ1-4 and V is TRBV7-8, with TRBD1 matching over 8 bases. From germline, CDR1 is SGHVS and CDR2 FQNEAQ. The CDR3 spans 14 residues. V lost 3 bases, J lost 8 bases, and 5 bases stayed unmatched. Written as DNA, the CDR3 is TGTGCCAGCAGCTTGGACAGGGAGCGAGAAAAACTGTTTTTT. It encodes CASSLDREREKLFF.

The chain combines TRBV6-1 with TRBJ2-1; no firm D call. Per germline, CDR1 MNHNS and CDR2 SASEGT. The CDR3 has 12 amino acids. Written as DNA, the CDR3 is TGTCCTGTGCCCGGGTCCTACAATGAGCAGTTCTTC. This translates into CPVPGSYNEQFF.

V and J are TRBV6-1 and TRBJ1-3, with a tentative D call TRBD1 (5 bases). The CDR3 contains 15 residues. Germline V lookup: CDR1 MNHNS, CDR2 SASEGT. Between the trimmed V and J ends, which lost 4 bases and 0 bases, there was a span of 10 bases. The CDR3, as DNA: TGTGCCAGCAGTGCCCGACAGATCTCTGGAAACACCATATATTTT. This encodes CASSARQISGNTIYF.

The V call is TRBV28, the J call TRBJ2-2; the match to TRBD1 covers 9 bases. CDR1 MDHEN and CDR2 SYDVKM come from the germline V gene. CDR3 length: 14 residues. The J segment lost 7 bases and the V segment lost 6 bases, leaving 6 bases of the junction unmatched. The CDR3, as DNA: TGTGCCAGCAGACGGGACAGGGACGACGGGGAGCTGTTTTTT. This gives the protein CASRRDRDDGELFF.

The chain has TRBV5-6 and TRBJ1-1; D is unresolved. Germline V gene lookup returns CDR1 SGHDT and CDR2 YYEEEE. Between the trimmed V and J ends, which lost 4 bases and 1 base, there was a span of 2 bases. The CDR3 sequence is 11 residues long. CDR3 DNA sequence: TGTGCCAGCAGCGCGAACACTGAAGCTTTCTTT. This translates into CASSANTEAFF.

On this clone: The junction departs from the called germline gene at one end, perhaps through a read error. J is TRBJ2-3 and V is TRBV9; 8 bases are shared with TRBD2. CDR1 is SGDLS and CDR2 is YYNGEE in the germline V gene. The CDR3 runs 13 residues. Here the CDR3 DNA reads TGTGCCAGCAGCGTCAGCGGGGGTGGGCCCGAGAATTTT. Amino acids: CASSVSGGGPENF.

The chain employs TRBV27 and TRBJ1-5; tentative D call: TRBD1 (5 bases). The CDR3 spans 16 residues. V lost 0 bases, J lost 5 bases, and 14 bases lay in between. Looked up from germline, CDR1 is MNHEY and CDR2 is SMNVEV (reference sequence). Written as DNA, the CDR3 is TGTGCCAGCAGTTTATCCAGCTCCCGGGGGGATCAGCCCCAGCATTTT. It specifies CASSLSSSRGDQPQHF.

The chain couples TRBV29-1 to TRBJ1-4; 10 bases line up with TRBD1. The CDR3 runs to 14 residues. Germline lookup yields CDR1 SQVTM and CDR2 ANQGSEA. J lost 6 bases, V lost 7 bases, and 8 bases had no gene match. The CDR3 DNA reads TGCAGCGCTAGGGACAGGGGAGAACATGAAAAACTGTTTTTT. It specifies CSARDRGEHEKLFF. Together with reference TRBV29-1 and TRBJ1-4, the CDR3 gives the full variable domain: SAVISQKPSRDICQRGTSLTIQCQVDSQVTMMFWYRQQPGQSLTLIATANQGSEATYESGFVIDKFPISRPNLTFSTLTVSNMSPEDSSIYLCSARDRGEHEKLFFGSGTQLSVL.

The chain links TRBV5-1 to TRBJ2-5, with D maybe TRBD2 (5 bases). The CDR3 is 13 amino acids. Deletions cut 2 bases from V and 4 bases from J, with 9 bases between. The germline CDR1 and CDR2 sequences are SGHRS and YFSETQ. DNA of the CDR3: TGCGCCAGCAGCTTACTAGGGCCAGAGACCCAGTACTTC. It specifies CASSLLGPETQYF.

This chain connects TRBV27 to TRBJ1-1, with 9 bases identical to TRBD1. Unmatched junction bases numbered 10, after V lost 1 base and J lost 4 bases. The germline CDR1 and CDR2 sequences are MNHEY and SMNVEV (reference sequence). The CDR3 has 17 amino acids. CDR3 nucleotide sequence: TGTGCCAGCAGTTTATTCGGACAGGGGAGGGTTGGCACTGAAGCTTTCTTT. As protein: CASSLFGQGRVGTEAFF.

The rearrangement joins TRBV25-1 to TRBJ1-1; D ambiguous. Germline V gives CDR1 MGHDK, CDR2 SYGVNS. The CDR3 length is 11 residues. With 6 bases removed from V and 1 base from J, the gap between germline ends came to 3 bases. In DNA, the CDR3 is TGTGCCAGCAGGTGGAACACTGAAGCTTTCTTT. It encodes CASRWNTEAFF.